A selection of T cell receptor beta chains follows, all from one sample in a study of beta chain features in type 1 diabetes. Profiling relied on immunoSEQ multiplex PCR, and the TCRdb table lists in-frame clones only, not all of them. Among about 900,000 clones, 15% to 20% were seen once, and the ten largest hold about 0.025%. Sequencing was performed on naive CD4+ T cells from blood. Receptors were obtained from a woman aged 18 to 35 in good health. Each CDR3 is given with its conserved first and last residue. D genes are given only for firm matches. Rows may omit the clone size; those that give it use once, few, many or a size class.

j_call v_call clone_size d_call cdr3_nt cdr3_aa
TRBJ2-7 TRBV7-9 few . TGTGCCAGCAGCTTAGGCCCCGTAGCCGGACGACACTACGAGCAGTACTTC CASSLGPVAGRHYEQYF
TRBJ2-2 TRBV28 few . TGTGCCAGCAGTCTCCGGGCCCTCCAAACCGGGGAGCTGTTTTTT CASSLRALQTGELFF
TRBJ2-5 TRBV20-1 . . TGCAGTGCTGCAGGGGAAGAGACCCAGTACTTC CSAAGEETQYF
TRBJ2-1 TRBV5-1 . TRBD2 TGCGCCAGCAGCCCGCATCGACAGGGACTAGCGGGTAATGAGCAGTTCTTC CASSPHRQGLAGNEQFF
TRBJ2-5 TRBV7-2 few . TGTGCCAGCAGCTTAGGGGCCGAGGGTGAGACCCAGTACTTC CASSLGAEGETQYF
TRBJ1-2 TRBV5-1 . . TGCGCCAGCAGCTTGGGCCAGGAGGGCTATGGCTACACCTTC CASSLGQEGYGYTF
TRBJ2-3 TRBV4-3 . . TGCGCCAGCAGCAAAACCTGGGCGAGGCGGACCACAGATACGCAGTATTTT CASSKTWARRTTDTQYF
TRBJ2-7 TRBV11-2 . . TGTGCCAGCAGCCGGGACCCCAAGTACGAGCAGTACTTC CASSRDPKYEQYF
TRBJ2-1 TRBV6-6 few . TGTGCCAGCAGTTACCAGGACAGCCGATACAATGAGCAGTTCTTC CASSYQDSRYNEQFF
TRBJ2-6 TRBV28 . . TGTGCCAGCAGCCACAGCTCGGTGGATGGGGCCAACGTCCTGACTTTC CASSHSSVDGANVLTF
TRBJ2-5 TRBV7-8 once . TGTGCCAGCAGCTTAGACAGGCAAGAGACCCAGTACTTC CASSLDRQETQYF
TRBJ2-1 TRBV7-2 . . TGTGCCAGCAGCTTAGCGGGAAGGTTCCACAATGAGCAGTTCTTC CASSLAGRFHNEQFF
TRBJ1-2 TRBV7-3 few . TGTGCCAGCAGCCCAGGAGGGCTGGATGGCTACACCTTC CASSPGGLDGYTF
TRBJ2-7 TRBV19 . TRBD2 TGTGCCAGTAAGGTAGGAACTAGCGGTTCACGGTACTACGAGCAGTACTTC CASKVGTSGSRYYEQYF
TRBJ2-3 TRBV7-9 few . TGTGCCAGCAGCCCCTCTAGAGTGGGCACAGATACGCAGTATTTT CASSPSRVGTDTQYF
TRBJ2-1 TRBV18 . . TGTGCCAGCTCACTTGACCGCTCCTACAATGAGCAGTTCTTC CASSLDRSYNEQFF
TRBJ1-1 TRBV7-9 . . TGTGCCAGCAGCATACATCCCCCCCGAGCAAACACTGAAGCTTTCTTT CASSIHPPRANTEAFF
TRBJ2-7 TRBV10-2 few TRBD2 TGCGCCAGCAGAACAGCGGGAGTTATGTACGAGCAGTACTTC CASRTAGVMYEQYF
TRBJ2-5 TRBV7-8 . . TGTGCCAGCAGCTTCCCAAAGACACCCTGGGGCGAGGAGACCCAGTACTTC CASSFPKTPWGEETQYF
TRBJ2-7 TRBV28 . . TGTGCCAGCGGGCTACAAGGGGACCACTACGAGCAGTACTTC CASGLQGDHYEQYF
TRBJ2-7 TRBV27 . TRBD1 TGTGCCAGCAGTAAGCTACTCTCGGGACAGGGGTACGAGCAGTACTTC CASSKLLSGQGYEQYF
TRBJ2-2 TRBV7-8 . TRBD2 TGTGCCAGCAGGACGACTAGCGGGATCACCGGGGAGCTGTTTTTT CASRTTSGITGELFF
TRBJ2-7 TRBV5-4 . TRBD1 TGTGCCAGCAGCGAGGGACAGCTTGGAGAGCAGTACTTC CASSEGQLGEQYF
TRBJ2-1 TRBV15 . . TGTGCCACCAGCAGAGATGGGGCAGAGCAGTTCTTC CATSRDGAEQFF
TRBJ1-5 TRBV5-6 few . TGTGCCAGCAGCTTGAGTGGGCAGCCCCAGCATTTT CASSLSGQPQHF
TRBJ1-2 TRBV28 few TRBD1 TGTGCCAGCAGACCCTCGGACAGGGTTCCTGGCTACACCTTC CASRPSDRVPGYTF
TRBJ2-1 TRBV4-1 . TRBD2 TGCGCCAGCAGCCAAGGACGACTAGCGCCGAGCTCCTACAATGAGCAGTTCTTC CASSQGRLAPSSYNEQFF
TRBJ2-3 TRBV4-1 few . TGCGCCAGCAGCCAAGATCGCCTGACAGGAGCACTAATTAGAGATACGCAGTATTTT CASSQDRLTGALIRDTQYF
TRBJ2-3 TRBV29-1 . . TGCAGCGTTGACAAGGGATCAGATACGCAGTATTTT CSVDKGSDTQYF
TRBJ2-3 TRBV6-5 . . TGTGCCAGCAGTCAGACCCGCTACACAGATACGCAGTATTTT CASSQTRYTDTQYF
TRBJ1-1 TRBV9 . TRBD1 TGTGCCAGCAGCGTAGGGGACAGGGCCCTTGAAGCTTTCTTT CASSVGDRALEAFF
TRBJ2-1 TRBV7-2 . TRBD2 TGTGCCAGCAGCTTCACTAGCGGATCCTACAATGAGCAGTTCTTC CASSFTSGSYNEQFF
TRBJ2-1 TRBV7-9 . . TGTGCCAGCAGGTATAGTGGTAACTATAATGAGCAGTTCTTC CASRYSGNYNEQFF
TRBJ2-7 TRBV5-1 . . TGCGCCAGCAGACGTGGGGATTTTGGTGAGCAGTACTTC CASRRGDFGEQYF
TRBJ2-1 TRBV4-2 few TRBD1 TGTGCCAGCAGCCAAGCAGGGACAGACAATGAGCAGTTCTTC CASSQAGTDNEQFF
TRBJ2-7 TRBV4-2 few TRBD2 TGTGCCAGCAGCCAAGGATTAGCGGGAGACTCCTACGAGCAGTACTTC CASSQGLAGDSYEQYF
TRBJ1-3 TRBV28 . . TGTGCCAGCAGTTCGGGACAAAGCTCTGGAAACACCATATATTTT CASSSGQSSGNTIYF
TRBJ2-2 TRBV5-1 . TRBD2 TGCGCCAGCAGCTTGTTTCTAGCGGGAGAGGCAGGGGAGCTGTTTTTT CASSLFLAGEAGELFF
TRBJ2-1 TRBV2 . . TGTGCCAGCATTCCGGACAACTACAATGAGCAGTTCTTC CASIPDNYNEQFF
TRBJ2-2 TRBV18 . TRBD2 TGTGCCAGCTCACCGTCCGCGGGAGTTTACACCGGGGAGCTGTTTTTT CASSPSAGVYTGELFF
TRBJ1-5 TRBV28 few . TGTGCCAGCATAGGTGAGAATCAGCCCCAGCATTTT CASIGENQPQHF
TRBJ2-7 TRBV7-2 . TRBD1 TGTGCCAGCAGTTGGGACAGGGGCGAGTACGAGCAGTACTTC CASSWDRGEYEQYF
TRBJ2-3 TRBV4-2 . . TGTGCCAGCAGCCAAGGTGCGGGACTGCAGTATTTT CASSQGAGLQYF
TRBJ1-3 TRBV10-3 . . TGTGCCATCACCCCGTCGGACGTACTCTCTGGAAACACCATATATTTT CAITPSDVLSGNTIYF
TRBJ2-1 TRBV29-1 few . TGCAGCGTTGAAATAGGCCTAAGTGGCATCTACAATGAGCAGTTCTTC CSVEIGLSGIYNEQFF
TRBJ2-4 TRBV7-2 . TRBD1 TGTGCCAGCAGCTACAGGGGATTGGAAAACATTCAGTACTTC CASSYRGLENIQYF